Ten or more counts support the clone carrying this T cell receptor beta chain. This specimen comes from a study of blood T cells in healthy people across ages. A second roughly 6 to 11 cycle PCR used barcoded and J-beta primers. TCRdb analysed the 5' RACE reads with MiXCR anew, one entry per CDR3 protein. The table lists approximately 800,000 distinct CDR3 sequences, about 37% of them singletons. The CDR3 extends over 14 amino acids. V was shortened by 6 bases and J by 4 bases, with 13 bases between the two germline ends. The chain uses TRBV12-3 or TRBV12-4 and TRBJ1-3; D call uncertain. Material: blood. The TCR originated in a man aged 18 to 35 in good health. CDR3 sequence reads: CASSLGAEGNTIYF. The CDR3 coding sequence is TGTGCCAGCAGCCTGGGCGCAGAGGGAAACACCATATATTTT.